The clone carrying this TCR beta chain was detected only a few times. Its cognate antigen is unknown. The germline V gene has CDR1 MRHNA and CDR2 SNTAGT. This CDR3 is 14 amino acids long. The ends were cut back, 3 bases at V and 2 bases at J, with 9 bases in the middle. TCRdb's table, derived via immunoSEQ multiplex PCR, lists solely in-frame clones and lacks some. The repertoire holds 45,000 to 60,000 clones, with 75% to 90% as singletons. The data are from a study of T cell responses to AZD1222 COVID-19 vaccine. Overall study context: Whether given at about 4 or about 12 weeks, second doses were pooled.

General study findings and limits: The peak T cell response came first, and repertoires were sampled only after it. Vaccine-associated CD4 TCRs spanned spike, dominant at 160-218 and 743-854.

The sequencing here drew on peripheral blood, taken on day 0 of AZD1222 vaccination. The origin of this receptor is an adult in good health. The chain couples TRBV6-4 to TRBJ2-3; weak D call: TRBD2 (5 bases). The CDR3 DNA follows: TGTGCCAGCAGTGAAACAGCGGTCACAGATACGCAGTATTTT. Protein product: CASSETAVTDTQYF.